This TCR beta chain stems from a study of shared clonotypes between healthy human individuals. The CDR3 loop spans 16 amino acids. Germline CDR1 and CDR2: SGHTA and FQGNSA. The V segment lost 1 base and the J segment 6 bases; nucleotides outside the gene matches: 6. Assay: immunoSEQ multiplex PCR; the TCRdb copy retains only in-frame clones and omits some. The sample lists approximately 2.5 million clones, approximately 94% occurring once. General observations from the study: The study drew on few donors, limiting represented genetic and exposure-history diversity.

Concerning this clone: Its antigen is not identified.

The source is a man younger than 35 in good health. V and J are TRBV7-2 and TRBJ2-3; 11 positions agree with TRBD2. The sequencing sample was made of naive CD4+ T cells sorted from blood. As for subset: CD45RA+ positively selected. CDR3 residues: CASSLVAGGPRDTQYF. CDR3 bases: TGTGCCAGCAGCTTAGTAGCGGGAGGGCCGAGGGATACGCAGTATTTT.